Given below is one T cell receptor (beta chain) in context. The CDR3 has 16 residues. Losses at the gene ends were 0 bases for V and 4 bases for J; bases not matched to a gene: 3. Per germline, CDR1 SGHNT and CDR2 YYREEE (reference sequence). Original analysis: Amplification from reference gene primers served as the basis for estimated nucleated cell counts. Clones were sequenced by immunoSEQ multiplex PCR, and TCRdb holds only the in-frame ones, with some missing. V and J calls and clone size are as listed in that table; D and trimming were resolved from the DNA. The repertoire holds about 300,000 clones, nearly 90% seen once, with around 5.9% in the top ten. This sample was taken from a study of blood T cell repertoires in COVID-19. For the study at large: T cells, B-cell-depleted T cells, or PBMCs provided the cDNA or gDNA that served as material.

The sample comprised PBMCs or T cells enriched from blood (not recorded which). V and J are TRBV5-4 and TRBJ2-2, with 10 bases lining up with TRBD2. The TCR was taken from a woman aged 25 to 39 who had recovered from COVID-19. CDR3 protein: CASSLGAGGPTGELFF. The CDR3 DNA sequence: TGTGCCAGCAGCTTGGGAGCGGGGGGGCCCACCGGGGAGCTGTTTTTT.